This TCR beta chain was captured by sequencing in a study of blood T cells in healthy people across ages. Study-wide results and limits: There were more naive CD4+ cells and higher diversity in long-lived donors than in aged donors.

Through a sample-barcoded 5' primer and a J-beta primer mix, a second PCR was run for about 6 to 11 cycles. One entry per CDR3 protein results from TCRdb running MiXCR on the 5' RACE reads. The profile covers hundreds of thousands of distinct CDR3 sequences, with 58% appearing a single time and over 30% taken by the ten largest. Isolating PBMCs gave at least 6.5 million of these cells per sample. No fewer than 5.5 micrograms of total RNA were isolated from every sample. Trimming cost V 3 bases and J 7 bases, with 10 bases left between them. Germline assignment: CDR1 LGHDT and CDR2 YNNKEL (reference sequence). This CDR3 has 12 amino acids. This clonotype was counted once. The antigen remains unidentified.

The chain carries TRBV3-1 and TRBJ2-7, with a possible D match to TRBD2 (5 bases). Sequenced material: blood. The TCR comes from a man in his 60s in good health. Here the CDR3 reads CASSHSSGEQYF. In nucleotides, the CDR3 is TGTGCCAGCAGCCATTCCTCGGGGGAGCAGTACTTC.